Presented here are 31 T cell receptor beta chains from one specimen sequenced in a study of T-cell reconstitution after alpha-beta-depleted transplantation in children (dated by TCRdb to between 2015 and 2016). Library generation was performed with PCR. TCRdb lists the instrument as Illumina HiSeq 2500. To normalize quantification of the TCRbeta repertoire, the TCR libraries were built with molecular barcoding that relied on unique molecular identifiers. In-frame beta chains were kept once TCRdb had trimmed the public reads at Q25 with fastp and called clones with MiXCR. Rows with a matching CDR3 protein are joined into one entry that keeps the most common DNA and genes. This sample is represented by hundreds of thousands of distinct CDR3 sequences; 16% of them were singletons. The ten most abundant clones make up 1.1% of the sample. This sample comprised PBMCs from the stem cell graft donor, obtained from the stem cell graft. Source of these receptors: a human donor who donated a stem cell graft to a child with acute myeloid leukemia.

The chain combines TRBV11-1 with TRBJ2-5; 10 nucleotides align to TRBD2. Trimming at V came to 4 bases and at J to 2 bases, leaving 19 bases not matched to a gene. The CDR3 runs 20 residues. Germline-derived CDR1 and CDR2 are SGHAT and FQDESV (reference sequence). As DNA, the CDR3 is TGTGCCAGCAGCTCACCCGTTACTAGCGGGGTTAGAAGCGGTCAAGAGACCCAGTACTTC. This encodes CASSSPVTSGVRSGQETQYF.

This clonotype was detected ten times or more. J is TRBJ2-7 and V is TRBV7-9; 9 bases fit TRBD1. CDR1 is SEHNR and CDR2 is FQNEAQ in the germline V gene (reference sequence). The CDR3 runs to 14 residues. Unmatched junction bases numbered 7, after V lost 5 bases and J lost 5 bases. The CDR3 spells CASSLTGGLDEQYF. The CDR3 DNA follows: TGTGCCAGCAGCCTGACAGGGGGATTAGACGAGCAGTACTTC.

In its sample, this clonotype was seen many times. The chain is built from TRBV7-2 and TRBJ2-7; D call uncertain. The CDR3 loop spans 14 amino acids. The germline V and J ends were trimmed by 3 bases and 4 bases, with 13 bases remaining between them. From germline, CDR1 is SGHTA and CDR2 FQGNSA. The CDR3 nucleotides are TGTGCCAGCAGCTTGGAAGGGATTCCGTACGAGCAGTACTTC. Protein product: CASSLEGIPYEQYF.

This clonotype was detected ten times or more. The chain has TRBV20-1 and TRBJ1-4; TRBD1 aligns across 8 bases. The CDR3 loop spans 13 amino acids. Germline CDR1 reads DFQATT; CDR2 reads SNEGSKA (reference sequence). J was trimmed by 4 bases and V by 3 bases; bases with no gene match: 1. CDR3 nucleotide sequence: TGCAGTGCTAGGACAGGGGTTAATGAAAAACTGTTTTTT. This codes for CSARTGVNEKLFF.

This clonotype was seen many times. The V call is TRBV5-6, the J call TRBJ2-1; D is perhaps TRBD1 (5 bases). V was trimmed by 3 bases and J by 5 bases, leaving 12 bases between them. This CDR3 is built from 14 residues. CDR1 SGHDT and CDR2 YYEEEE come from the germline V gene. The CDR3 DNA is TGTGCCAGCAGCTCCACAGGTGGGGACAATGAGCAGTTCTTC. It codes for CASSSTGGDNEQFF. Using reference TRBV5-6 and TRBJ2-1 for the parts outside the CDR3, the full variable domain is DAGVTQSPTHLIKTRGQQVTLRCSPKSGHDTVSWYQQALGQGPQFIFQYYEEEERQRGNFPDRFSGHQFPNYSSELNVNALLLGDSALYLCASSSTGGDNEQFFGPGTRLTVL.

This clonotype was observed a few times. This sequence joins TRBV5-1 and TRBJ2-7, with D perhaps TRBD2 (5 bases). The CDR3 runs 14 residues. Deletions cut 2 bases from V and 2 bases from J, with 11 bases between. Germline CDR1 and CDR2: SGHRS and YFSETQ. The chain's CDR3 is CASSFGDYAYEQYF. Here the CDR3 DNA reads TGCGCCAGCAGCTTCGGGGATTACGCCTACGAGCAGTACTTC. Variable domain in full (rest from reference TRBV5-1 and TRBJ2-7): KAGVTQTPRYLIKTRGQQVTLSCSPISGHRSVSWYQQTPGQGLQFLFEYFSETQRNKGNFPGRFSGRQFSNSRSEMNVSTLELGDSALYLCASSFGDYAYEQYFGPGTRLTVT.

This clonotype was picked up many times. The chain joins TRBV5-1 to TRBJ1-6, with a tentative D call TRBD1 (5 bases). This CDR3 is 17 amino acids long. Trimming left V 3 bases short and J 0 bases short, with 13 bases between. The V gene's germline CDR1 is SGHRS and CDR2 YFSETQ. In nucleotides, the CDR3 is TGCGCCAGCAGCTCGGACATCCGGAGCTCCTATAATTCACCCCTCCACTTT. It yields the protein CASSSDIRSSYNSPLHF.

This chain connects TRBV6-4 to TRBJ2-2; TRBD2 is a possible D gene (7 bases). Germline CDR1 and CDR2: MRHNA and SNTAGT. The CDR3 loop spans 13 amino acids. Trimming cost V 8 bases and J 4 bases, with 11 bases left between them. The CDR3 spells CASGGGVTGELFF. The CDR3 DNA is TGTGCCAGCGGGGGGGGCGTCACCGGGGAGCTGTTTTTT.

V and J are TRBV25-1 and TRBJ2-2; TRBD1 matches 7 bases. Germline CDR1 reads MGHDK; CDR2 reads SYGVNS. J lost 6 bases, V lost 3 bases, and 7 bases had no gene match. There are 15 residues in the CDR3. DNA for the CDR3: TGTGCCAGCAGTGATACAGGGGCTGGAGCCGGGGAGCTGTTTTTT. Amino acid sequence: CASSDTGAGAGELFF.

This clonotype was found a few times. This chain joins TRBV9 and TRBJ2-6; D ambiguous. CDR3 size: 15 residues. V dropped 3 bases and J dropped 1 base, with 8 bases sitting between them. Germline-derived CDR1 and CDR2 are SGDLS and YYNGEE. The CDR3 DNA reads TGTGCCAGCAGCGCTGTTGGGTCTGGGGCCAACGTCCTGACTTTC. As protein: CASSAVGSGANVLTF.

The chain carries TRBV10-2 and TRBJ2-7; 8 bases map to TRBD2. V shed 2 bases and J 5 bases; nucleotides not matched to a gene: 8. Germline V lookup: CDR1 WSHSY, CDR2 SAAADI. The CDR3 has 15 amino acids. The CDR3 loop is CASSENGGGTDEQYV. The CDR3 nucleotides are TGCGCCAGCAGTGAGAATGGCGGGGGGACCGACGAGCAGTACGTC.

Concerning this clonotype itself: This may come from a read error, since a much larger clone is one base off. CDR3 coding DNA: TGTGCCAGCAGCTCCCCCGCCTCGGATACGAAGTATTTT. It encodes CASSSPASDTKYF. J is TRBJ2-3 and V is TRBV7-2; D uncertain. Germline assignment: CDR1 SGHTA and CDR2 FQGNSA. CDR3 size: 13 residues.

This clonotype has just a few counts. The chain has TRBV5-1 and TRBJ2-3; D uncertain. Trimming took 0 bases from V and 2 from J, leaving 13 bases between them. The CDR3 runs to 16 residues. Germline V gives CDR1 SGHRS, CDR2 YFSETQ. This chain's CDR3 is CASSLGLRKATDTQYF. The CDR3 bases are TGCGCCAGCAGCTTGGGGCTACGAAAGGCCACAGATACGCAGTATTTT.

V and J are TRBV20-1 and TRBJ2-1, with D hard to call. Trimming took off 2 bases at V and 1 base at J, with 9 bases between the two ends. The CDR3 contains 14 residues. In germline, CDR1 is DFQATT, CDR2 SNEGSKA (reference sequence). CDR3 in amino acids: CSARMEGSYNEQFF. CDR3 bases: TGCAGTGCTAGAATGGAAGGATCCTACAATGAGCAGTTCTTC.

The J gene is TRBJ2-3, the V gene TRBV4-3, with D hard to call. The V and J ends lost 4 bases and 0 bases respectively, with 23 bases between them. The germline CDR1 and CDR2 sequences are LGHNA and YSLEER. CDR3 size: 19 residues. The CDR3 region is CASSPLPHGAFGSTDTQYF. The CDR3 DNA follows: TGCGCCAGCAGCCCACTTCCCCACGGCGCTTTCGGAAGCACAGATACGCAGTATTTT.

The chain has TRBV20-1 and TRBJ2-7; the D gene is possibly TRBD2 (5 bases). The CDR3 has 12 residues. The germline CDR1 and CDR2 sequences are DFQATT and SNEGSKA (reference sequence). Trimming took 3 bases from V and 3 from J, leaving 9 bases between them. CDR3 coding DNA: TGCAGTGCTAGTACGGGGTACTACGAGCAGTACTTC. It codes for CSASTGYYEQYF.

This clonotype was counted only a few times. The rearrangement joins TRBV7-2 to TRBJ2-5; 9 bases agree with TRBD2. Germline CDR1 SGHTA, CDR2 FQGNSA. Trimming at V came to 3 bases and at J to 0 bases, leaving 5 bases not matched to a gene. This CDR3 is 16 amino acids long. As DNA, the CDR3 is TGTGCCAGCAGCTTGGGCGGGGGGGGGTACCAAGAGACCCAGTACTTC. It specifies CASSLGGGGYQETQYF.

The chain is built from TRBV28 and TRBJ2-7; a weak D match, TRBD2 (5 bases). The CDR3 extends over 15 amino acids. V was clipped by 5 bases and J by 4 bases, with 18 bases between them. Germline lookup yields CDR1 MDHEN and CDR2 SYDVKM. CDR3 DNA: TGTGCCAGCAGTCCCTGGTCGGGAAGGAGGTACGAGCAGTACTTC. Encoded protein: CASSPWSGRRYEQYF.

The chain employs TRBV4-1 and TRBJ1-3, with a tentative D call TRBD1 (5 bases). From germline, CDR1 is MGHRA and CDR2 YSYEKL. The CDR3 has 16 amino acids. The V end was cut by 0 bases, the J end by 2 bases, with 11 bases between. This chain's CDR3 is CASSQDGPGPGNTIYF. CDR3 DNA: TGCGCCAGCAGCCAAGACGGACCAGGGCCTGGAAACACCATATATTTT.

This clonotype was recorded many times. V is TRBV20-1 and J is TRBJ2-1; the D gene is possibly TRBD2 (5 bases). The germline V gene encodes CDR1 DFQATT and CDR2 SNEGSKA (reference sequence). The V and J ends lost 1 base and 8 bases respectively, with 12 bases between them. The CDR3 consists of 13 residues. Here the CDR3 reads CSARGPGIDEQFF. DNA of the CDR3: TGCAGTGCTAGAGGCCCGGGAATCGATGAGCAGTTCTTC.

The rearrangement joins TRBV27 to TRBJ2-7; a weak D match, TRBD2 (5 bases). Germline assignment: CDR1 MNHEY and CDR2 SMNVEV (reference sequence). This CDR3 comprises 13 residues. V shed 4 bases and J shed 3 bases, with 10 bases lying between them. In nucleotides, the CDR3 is TGTGCCAGCAGTTCCCGGGCGGGCTACGAGCAGTACTTC. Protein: CASSSRAGYEQYF.

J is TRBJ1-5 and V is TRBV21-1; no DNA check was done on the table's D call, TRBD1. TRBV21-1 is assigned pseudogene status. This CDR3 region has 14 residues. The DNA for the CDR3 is TGTGCCAGCAGCCCCCCGGGGACCCACTGGCCCCAGCATTTT. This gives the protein CASSPPGTHWPQHF.

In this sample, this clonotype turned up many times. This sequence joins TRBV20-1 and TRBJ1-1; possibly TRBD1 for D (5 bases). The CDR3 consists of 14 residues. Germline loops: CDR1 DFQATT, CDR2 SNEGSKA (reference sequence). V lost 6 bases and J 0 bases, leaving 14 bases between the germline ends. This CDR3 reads CSAPRPRVNTEAFF. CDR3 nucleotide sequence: TGCAGTGCCCCCCGCCCCAGGGTGAACACTGAAGCTTTCTTT.

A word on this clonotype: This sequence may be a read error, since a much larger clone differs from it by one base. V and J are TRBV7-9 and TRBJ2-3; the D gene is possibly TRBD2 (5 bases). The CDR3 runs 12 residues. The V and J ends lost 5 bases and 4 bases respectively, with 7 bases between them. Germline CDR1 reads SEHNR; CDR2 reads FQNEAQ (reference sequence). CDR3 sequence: CASSGLPDTQYF. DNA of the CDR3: TGTGCCAGCAGCGGACTCCCAGATACGCAGTATTTT. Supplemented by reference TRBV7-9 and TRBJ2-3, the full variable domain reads DTGVSQNPRHKITKRGQNVTFRCDPISEHNRLYWYRQTLGQGPEFLTYFQNEAQLEKSRLLSDRFSAERPKGSFSTLEIQRTEQGDSAMYLCASSGLPDTQYFGPGTRLTVL.

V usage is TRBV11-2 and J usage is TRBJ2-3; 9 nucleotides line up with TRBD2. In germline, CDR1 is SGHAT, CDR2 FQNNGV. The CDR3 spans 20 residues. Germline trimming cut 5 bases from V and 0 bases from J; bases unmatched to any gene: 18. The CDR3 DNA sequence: TGTGCCAGCAGCCCCGTACGGCTAGCGGGGACCGGAATTAGCACAGATACGCAGTATTTT. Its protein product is CASSPVRLAGTGISTDTQYF.

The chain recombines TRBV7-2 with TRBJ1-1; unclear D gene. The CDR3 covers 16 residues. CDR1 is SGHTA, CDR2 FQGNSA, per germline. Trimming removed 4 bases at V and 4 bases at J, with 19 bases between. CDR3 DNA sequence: TGTGCCAGCAGCTCGGGGTCGGGAAGGGCAGGCACTGAAGCTTTCTTT. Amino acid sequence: CASSSGSGRAGTEAFF.

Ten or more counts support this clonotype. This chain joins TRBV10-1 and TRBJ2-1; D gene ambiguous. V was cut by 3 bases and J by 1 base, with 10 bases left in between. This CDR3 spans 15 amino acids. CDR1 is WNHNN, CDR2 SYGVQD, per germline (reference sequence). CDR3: CASSEHGFSYNEQFF. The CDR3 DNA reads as TGCGCCAGCAGTGAACACGGGTTTTCCTACAATGAGCAGTTCTTC.

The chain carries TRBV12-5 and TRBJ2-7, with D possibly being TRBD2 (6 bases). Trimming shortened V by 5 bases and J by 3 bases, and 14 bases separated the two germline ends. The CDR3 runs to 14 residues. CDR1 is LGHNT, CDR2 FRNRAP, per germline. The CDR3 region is CASGPYAGFYEQYF. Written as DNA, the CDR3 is TGTGCTAGTGGTCCCTACGCGGGGTTCTACGAGCAGTACTTC.

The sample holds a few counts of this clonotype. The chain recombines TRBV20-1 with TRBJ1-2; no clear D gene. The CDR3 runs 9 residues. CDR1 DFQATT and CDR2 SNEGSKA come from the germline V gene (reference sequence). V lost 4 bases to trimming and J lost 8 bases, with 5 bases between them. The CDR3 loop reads CSAMRGYTF. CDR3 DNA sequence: TGCAGTGCTATGAGGGGCTACACCTTC.

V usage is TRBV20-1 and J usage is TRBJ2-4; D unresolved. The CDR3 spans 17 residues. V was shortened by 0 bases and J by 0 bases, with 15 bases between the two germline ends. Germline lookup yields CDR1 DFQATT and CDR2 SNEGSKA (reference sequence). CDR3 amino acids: CSARDAREVGAKNIQYF. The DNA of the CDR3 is TGCAGTGCTAGAGACGCTAGGGAAGTAGGAGCCAAAAACATTCAGTACTTC.

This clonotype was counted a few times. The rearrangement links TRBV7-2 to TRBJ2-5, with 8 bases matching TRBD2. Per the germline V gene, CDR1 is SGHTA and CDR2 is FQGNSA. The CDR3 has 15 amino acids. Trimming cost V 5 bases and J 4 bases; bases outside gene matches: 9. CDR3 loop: CASSGRAGERETQYF. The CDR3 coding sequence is TGTGCCAGCAGCGGCCGAGCGGGGGAGCGAGAGACCCAGTACTTC.